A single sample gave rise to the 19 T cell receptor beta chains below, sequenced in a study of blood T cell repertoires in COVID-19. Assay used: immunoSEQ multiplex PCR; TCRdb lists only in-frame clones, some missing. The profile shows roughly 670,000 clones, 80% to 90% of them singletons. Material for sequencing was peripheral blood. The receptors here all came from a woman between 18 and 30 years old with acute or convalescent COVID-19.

The CDR3 nucleotides read TGTGCCAGCAGGAGCGGGGGGCTTCCGGAGGAGACCCAGTACTTC. This encodes CASRSGGLPEETQYF. The chain couples TRBV6-6 to TRBJ2-5; 9 nucleotides match TRBD2. Germline loops: CDR1 MNHNY, CDR2 SVGAGI (reference sequence). V lost 6 bases, J lost 5 bases, and 10 bases stayed unmatched. This CDR3 comprises 15 residues.

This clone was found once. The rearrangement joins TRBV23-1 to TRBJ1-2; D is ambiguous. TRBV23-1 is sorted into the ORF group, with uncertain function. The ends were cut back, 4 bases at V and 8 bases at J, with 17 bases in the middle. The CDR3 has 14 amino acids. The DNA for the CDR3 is TGCGCCAGCAGTCTGAGACTAGCTTTGCAGGGCTACACCTTC. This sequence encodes CASSLRLALQGYTF.

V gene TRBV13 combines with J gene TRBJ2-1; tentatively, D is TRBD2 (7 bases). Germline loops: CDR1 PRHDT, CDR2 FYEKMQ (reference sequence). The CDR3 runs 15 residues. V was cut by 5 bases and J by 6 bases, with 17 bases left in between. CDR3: CASSRRGGHGNEQFF. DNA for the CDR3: TGTGCCAGCAGCCGGAGGGGGGGGCACGGCAATGAGCAGTTCTTC.

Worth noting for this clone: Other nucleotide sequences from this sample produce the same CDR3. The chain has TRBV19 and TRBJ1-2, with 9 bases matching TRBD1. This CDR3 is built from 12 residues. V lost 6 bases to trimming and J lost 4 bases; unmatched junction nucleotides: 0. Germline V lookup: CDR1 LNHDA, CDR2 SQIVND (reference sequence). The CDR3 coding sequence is TGTGCCAGTAGGGACAGGGGCTATGGCTACACCTTC. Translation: CASRDRGYGYTF.

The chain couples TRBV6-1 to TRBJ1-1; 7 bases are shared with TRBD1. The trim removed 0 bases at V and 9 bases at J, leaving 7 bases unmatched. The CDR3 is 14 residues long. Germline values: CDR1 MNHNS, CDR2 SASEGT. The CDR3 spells CASSEALRQGQAFF. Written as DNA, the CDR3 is TGTGCCAGCAGTGAAGCCTTACGACAGGGCCAAGCTTTCTTT.

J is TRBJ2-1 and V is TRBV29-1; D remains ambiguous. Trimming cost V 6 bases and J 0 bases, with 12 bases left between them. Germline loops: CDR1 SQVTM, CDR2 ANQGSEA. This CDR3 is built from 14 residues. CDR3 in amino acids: CSVSTGSSYNEQFF. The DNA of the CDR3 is TGCAGCGTCTCGACGGGTAGCTCCTACAATGAGCAGTTCTTC.

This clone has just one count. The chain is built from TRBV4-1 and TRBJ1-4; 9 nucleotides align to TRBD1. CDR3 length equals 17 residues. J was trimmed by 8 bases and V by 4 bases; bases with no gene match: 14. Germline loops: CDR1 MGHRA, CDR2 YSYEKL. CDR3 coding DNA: TGCGCCAGCAGCCGAAGATTAACAGGGGGCCAAAAAGAAAAACTGTTTTTT. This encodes CASSRRLTGGQKEKLFF.

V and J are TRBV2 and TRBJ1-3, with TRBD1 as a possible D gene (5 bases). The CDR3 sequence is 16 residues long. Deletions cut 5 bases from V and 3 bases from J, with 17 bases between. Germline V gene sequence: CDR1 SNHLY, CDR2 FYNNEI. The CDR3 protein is CASSKGSTKYGNTIYF. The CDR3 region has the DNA TGTGCCAGCAGTAAGGGGTCGACGAAGTATGGAAACACCATATATTTT.

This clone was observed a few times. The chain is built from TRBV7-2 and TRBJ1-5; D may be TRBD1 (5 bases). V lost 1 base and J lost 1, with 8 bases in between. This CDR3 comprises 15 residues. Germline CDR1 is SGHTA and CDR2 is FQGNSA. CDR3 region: CASSLDRRSNQPQHF. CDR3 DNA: TGTGCCAGCAGCTTAGACAGGCGGAGCAATCAGCCCCAGCATTTT.

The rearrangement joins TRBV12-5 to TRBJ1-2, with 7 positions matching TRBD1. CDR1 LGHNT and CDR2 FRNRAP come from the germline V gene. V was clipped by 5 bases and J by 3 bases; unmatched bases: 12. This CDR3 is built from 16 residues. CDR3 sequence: CASGPRQGKGDYGYTF. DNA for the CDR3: TGTGCTAGTGGTCCAAGACAGGGTAAAGGGGACTATGGCTACACCTTC. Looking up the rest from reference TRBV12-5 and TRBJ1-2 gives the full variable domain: DARVTQTPRHKVTEMGQEVTMRCQPILGHNTVFWYRQTMMQGLELLAYFRNRAPLDDSGMPKDRFSAEMPDATLATLKIQPSEPRDSAVYFCASGPRQGKGDYGYTFGSGTRLTVV.

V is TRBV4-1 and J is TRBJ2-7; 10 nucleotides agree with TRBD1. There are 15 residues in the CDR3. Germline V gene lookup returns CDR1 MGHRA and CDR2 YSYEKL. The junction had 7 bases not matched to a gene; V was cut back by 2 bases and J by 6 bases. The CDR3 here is CASSQPGTGVFEQYF. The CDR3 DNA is TGCGCCAGCAGCCAACCCGGGACAGGGGTTTTCGAGCAGTACTTC.

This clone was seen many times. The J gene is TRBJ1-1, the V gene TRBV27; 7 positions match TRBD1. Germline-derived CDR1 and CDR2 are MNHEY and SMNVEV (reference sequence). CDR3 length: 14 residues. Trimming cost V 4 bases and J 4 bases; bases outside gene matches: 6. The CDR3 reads CASSSGTATTEAFF. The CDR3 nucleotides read TGTGCCAGCAGTTCCGGGACAGCTACCACTGAAGCTTTCTTT.

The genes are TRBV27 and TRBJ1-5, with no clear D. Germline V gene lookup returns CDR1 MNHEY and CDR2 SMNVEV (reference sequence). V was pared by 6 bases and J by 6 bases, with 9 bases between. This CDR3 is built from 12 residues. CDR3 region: CASRDPGQPQHF. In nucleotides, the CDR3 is TGTGCCAGCAGGGATCCGGGTCAGCCCCAGCATTTT.

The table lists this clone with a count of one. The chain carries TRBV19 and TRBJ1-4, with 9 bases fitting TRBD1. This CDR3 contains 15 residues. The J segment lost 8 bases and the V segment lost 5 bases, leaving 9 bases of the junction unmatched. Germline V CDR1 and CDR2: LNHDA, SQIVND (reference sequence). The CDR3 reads CASSLIQGAREKLFF. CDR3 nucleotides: TGTGCCAGTAGTCTGATACAGGGGGCACGCGAAAAACTGTTTTTT.

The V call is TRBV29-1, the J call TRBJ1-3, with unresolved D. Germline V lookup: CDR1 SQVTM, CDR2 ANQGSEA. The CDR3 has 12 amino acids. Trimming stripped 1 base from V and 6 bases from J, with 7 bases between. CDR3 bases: TGCAGCGTTGAAGGACTGCCAAACACCATATATTTT. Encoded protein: CSVEGLPNTIYF.

This CDR3 reads CASSQLRTSGGGSTDTQYF. The CDR3 nucleotides are TGTGCCAGCAGCCAACTGAGGACTAGCGGGGGGGGAAGCACAGATACGCAGTATTTT. The chain employs TRBV3-1 (or the pseudogene TRBV3-2) and TRBJ2-3; TRBD2 matches 15 bases. V dropped 2 bases and J dropped 0; count of bases not matched to a gene: 6. Germline loops: CDR1 LGHDT, CDR2 YNNKEL (reference sequence). CDR3 length equals 19 residues.

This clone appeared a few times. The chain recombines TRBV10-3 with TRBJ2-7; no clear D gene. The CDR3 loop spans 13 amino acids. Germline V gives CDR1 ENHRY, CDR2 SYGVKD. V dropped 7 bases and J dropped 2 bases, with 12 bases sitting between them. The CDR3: CAITDTVTYEQYF. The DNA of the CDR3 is TGTGCCATCACCGATACAGTGACCTACGAGCAGTACTTC.

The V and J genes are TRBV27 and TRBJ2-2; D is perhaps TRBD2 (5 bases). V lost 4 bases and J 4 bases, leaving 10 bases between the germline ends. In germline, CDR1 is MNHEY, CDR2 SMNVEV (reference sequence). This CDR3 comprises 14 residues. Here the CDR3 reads CASSSPRGTGELFF. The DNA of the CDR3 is TGTGCCAGCAGTTCTCCCCGGGGCACCGGGGAGCTGTTTTTT.

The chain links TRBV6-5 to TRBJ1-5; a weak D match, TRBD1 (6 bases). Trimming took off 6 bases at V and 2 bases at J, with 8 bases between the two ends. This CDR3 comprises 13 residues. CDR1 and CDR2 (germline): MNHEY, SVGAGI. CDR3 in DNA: TGTGCCAGCAGAGGGGGAGGCAATCAGCCCCAGCATTTT. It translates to CASRGGGNQPQHF.